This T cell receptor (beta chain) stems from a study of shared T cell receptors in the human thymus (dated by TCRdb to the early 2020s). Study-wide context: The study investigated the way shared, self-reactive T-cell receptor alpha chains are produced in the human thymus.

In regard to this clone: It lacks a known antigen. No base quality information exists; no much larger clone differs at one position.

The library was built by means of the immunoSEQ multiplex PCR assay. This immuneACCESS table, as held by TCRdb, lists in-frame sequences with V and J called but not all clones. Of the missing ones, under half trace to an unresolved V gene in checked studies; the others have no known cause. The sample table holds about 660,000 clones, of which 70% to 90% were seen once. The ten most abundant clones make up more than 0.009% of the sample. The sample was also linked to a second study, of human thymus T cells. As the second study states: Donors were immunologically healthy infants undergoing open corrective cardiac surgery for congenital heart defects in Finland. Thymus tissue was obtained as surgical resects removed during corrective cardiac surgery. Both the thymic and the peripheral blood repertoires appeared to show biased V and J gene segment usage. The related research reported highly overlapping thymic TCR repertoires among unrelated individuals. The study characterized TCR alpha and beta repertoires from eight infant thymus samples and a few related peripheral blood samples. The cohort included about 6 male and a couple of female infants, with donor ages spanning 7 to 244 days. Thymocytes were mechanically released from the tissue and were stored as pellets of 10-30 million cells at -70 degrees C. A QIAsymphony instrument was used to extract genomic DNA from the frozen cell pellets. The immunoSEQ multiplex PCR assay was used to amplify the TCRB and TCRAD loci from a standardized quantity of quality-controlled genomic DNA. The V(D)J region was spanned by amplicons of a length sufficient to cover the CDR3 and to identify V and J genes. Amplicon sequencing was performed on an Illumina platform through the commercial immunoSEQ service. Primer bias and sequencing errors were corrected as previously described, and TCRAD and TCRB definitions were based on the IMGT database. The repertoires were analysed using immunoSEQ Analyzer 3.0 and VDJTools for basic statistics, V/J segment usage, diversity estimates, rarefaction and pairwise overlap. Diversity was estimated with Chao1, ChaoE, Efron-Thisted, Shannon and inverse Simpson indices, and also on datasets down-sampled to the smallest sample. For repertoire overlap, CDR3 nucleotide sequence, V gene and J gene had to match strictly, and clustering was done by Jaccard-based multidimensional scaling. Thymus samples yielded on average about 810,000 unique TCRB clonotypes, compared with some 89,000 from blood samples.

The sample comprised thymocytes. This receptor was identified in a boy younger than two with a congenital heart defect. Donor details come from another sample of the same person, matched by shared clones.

This receptor has the CDR3 CASRGQDTEAFF. The nucleotide sequence reads as follows: TGTGCCAGCAGGGGACAGGACACTGAAGCTTTCTTT. The chain is made from TRBV6-1 and TRBJ1-1, and TRBD1 matches 8 of the central bases. As encoded in the germline V gene, CDR1 is MNHNS while CDR2 is SASEGT. The CDR3 starts with the cysteine, ends with the phenylalanine, and has 12 residues. Just CDR3 DNA is preserved here, 36 bases in frame from base 1. V is pruned by 6 bases and J by 3 bases, leaving 0 bases of the junction without a gene match.